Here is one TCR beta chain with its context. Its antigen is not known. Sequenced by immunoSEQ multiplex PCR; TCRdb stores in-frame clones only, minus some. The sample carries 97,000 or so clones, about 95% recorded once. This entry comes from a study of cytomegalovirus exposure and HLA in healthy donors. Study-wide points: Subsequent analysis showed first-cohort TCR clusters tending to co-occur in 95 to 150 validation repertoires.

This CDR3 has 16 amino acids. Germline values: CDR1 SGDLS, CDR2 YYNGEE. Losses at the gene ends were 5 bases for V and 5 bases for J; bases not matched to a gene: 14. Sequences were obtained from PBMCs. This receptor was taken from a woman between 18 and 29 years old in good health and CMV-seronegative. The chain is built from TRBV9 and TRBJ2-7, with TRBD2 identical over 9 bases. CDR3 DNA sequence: TGTGCCAGCAGTCCAAACCCGGGACTAGCTGGGAACGAGCAGTACTTC. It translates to CASSPNPGLAGNEQYF. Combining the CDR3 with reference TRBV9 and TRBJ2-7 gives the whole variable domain DSGVTQTPKHLITATGQRVTLRCSPRSGDLSVYWYQQSLDQGLQFLIQYYNGEERAKGNILERFSAQQFPDLHSELNLSSLELGDSALYFCASSPNPGLAGNEQYFGPGTRLTVT.